The 20 T cell receptor beta chains given below trace back to one sample, sequenced in a study of T-cell reconstitution after alpha-beta-depleted transplantation in children. Preparation of the TCRbeta library was carried out with unique molecular identifiers. TCRdb itself ran the PCR reads through MiXCR, one entry per CDR3 protein. The profile covers hundreds of thousands of distinct CDR3 sequences, with approximately 17% appearing a single time and 0.9% to 1.2% taken by the ten largest. Sequenced here: PBMCs from the stem cell graft donor, sampled from the stem cell graft. Source of these receptors: a human donor who donated a stem cell graft to a child with acute myeloid leukemia.

The chain uses TRBV9 and TRBJ1-4, with a possible D match to TRBD1 (5 bases). CDR3 size: 14 residues. V gave up 4 bases and J gave up 5 bases, with 12 bases separating them. Germline CDR1 reads SGDLS; CDR2 reads YYNGEE. The CDR3 DNA reads as TGTGCCAGCAGCAAGACAGCTTTCAATGAAAAACTGTTTTTT. It is translated as CASSKTAFNEKLFF.

The chain joins TRBV10-3 to TRBJ1-5, with TRBD1 identical over 9 bases. This CDR3 has 18 residues. After removal of 2 bases from V and 0 bases from J, the junction contained 8 bases not matched to a gene. Germline values: CDR1 ENHRY, CDR2 SYGVKD. In nucleotides, the CDR3 is TGTGCCATCAGTGAGAACGGGACAGGGTATAGTAGCAATCAGCCCCAGCATTTT. Encoded protein: CAISENGTGYSSNQPQHF.

This rearrangement joins TRBV6-1 to TRBJ2-2, with D perhaps matching TRBD2 (5 bases). The CDR3 runs 15 residues. Trimming pared 6 bases from V and 0 bases from J, leaving 11 bases between. Per germline, CDR1 MNHNS and CDR2 SASEGT. The CDR3 nucleotides are TGTGCCAGCAGCCCCGACTACCCGAACACCGGGGAGCTGTTTTTT. It is translated as CASSPDYPNTGELFF.

The chain uses TRBV27 and TRBJ1-1; 7 nucleotides align to TRBD1. This CDR3 is 15 amino acids long. The V gene end was trimmed by 6 bases and the J gene end by 5 bases; junction bases not matched to a gene: 12. Per germline, CDR1 MNHEY and CDR2 SMNVEV (reference sequence). The CDR3 region is CASSFNRGPLTEAFF. The CDR3 DNA reads TGTGCCAGCAGCTTCAACAGGGGCCCCTTGACTGAAGCTTTCTTT.

J is TRBJ2-1 and V is TRBV11-2; no firm D call. The CDR3 is 13 amino acids. Trimming removed 3 bases from V and 5 bases from J, with 8 bases in between. Germline assignment: CDR1 SGHAT and CDR2 FQNNGV. The CDR3 reads CASSLGNHNEQFF. CDR3 nucleotide sequence: TGTGCCAGCAGCTTGGGGAATCACAATGAGCAGTTCTTC.

In its sample, this clonotype was seen many times. The V call is TRBV9, the J call TRBJ2-1; possibly TRBD2 for D (5 bases). The ends were cut back, 0 bases at V and 10 bases at J, with 14 bases in the middle. This CDR3 is 14 amino acids long. Germline-derived CDR1 and CDR2 are SGDLS and YYNGEE. Written as DNA, the CDR3 is TGTGCCAGCAGCGTAGAGCCCAGGACTGTAGAGCAGTTCTTC. Amino acids: CASSVEPRTVEQFF.

As DNA, the CDR3 is TGCAGTGCTAGAGATCTGGGGGGTCTAAACGAGCAGTACTTC. Residues: CSARDLGGLNEQYF. The chain joins TRBV20-1 to TRBJ2-7; a possible D gene is TRBD2 (6 bases). From germline, CDR1 is DFQATT and CDR2 SNEGSKA (reference sequence). Trimming shortened V by 0 bases and J by 5 bases, and 14 bases separated the two germline ends. This CDR3 region has 14 residues.

This clonotype was counted a few times. The rearrangement uses TRBV7-6 and TRBJ2-1; 8 bases map to TRBD2. CDR1 and CDR2 from the germline V gene are SGHVS and FNYEAQ. V lost 5 bases and J lost 5; bases outside the gene matches: 11. The CDR3 has 16 residues. The CDR3 is CASSPEAGEMNNEQFF. CDR3 nucleotides: TGTGCCAGCAGCCCGGAAGCGGGGGAAATGAACAATGAGCAGTTCTTC. Using reference TRBV7-6 and TRBJ2-1 for the parts outside the CDR3, the full variable domain is GAGVSQSPRYKVTKRGQDVALRCDPISGHVSLYWYRQALGQGPEFLTYFNYEAQQDKSGLPNDRFSAERPEGSISTLTIQRTEQRDSAMYRCASSPEAGEMNNEQFFGPGTRLTVL.

The V and J genes are TRBV20-1 and TRBJ2-3; 10 positions agree with TRBD2. The CDR3 runs to 19 residues. Trimming removed 2 bases from V and 9 bases from J; junction bases left unmatched: 23. The germline V gene encodes CDR1 DFQATT and CDR2 SNEGSKA (reference sequence). In nucleotides, the CDR3 is TGCAGTGCTAGATCGCTAGCGGGGGCCCAATCGCTGGCACTCGGGACGCAGTATTTT. This codes for CSARSLAGAQSLALGTQYF.

This chain links TRBV19 with TRBJ2-7; D may be TRBD1 (5 bases). Germline loops: CDR1 LNHDA, CDR2 SQIVND (reference sequence). The CDR3 sequence is 14 residues long. V lost 3 bases and J 4 bases, leaving 13 bases between the germline ends. DNA for the CDR3: TGTGCCAGTAGTATTGCGGCAGGGCCATACGAGCAGTACTTC. This encodes CASSIAAGPYEQYF. Using reference TRBV19 and TRBJ2-7 for the parts outside the CDR3, the full variable domain is DGGITQSPKYLFRKEGQNVTLSCEQNLNHDAMYWYRQDPGQGLRLIYYSQIVNDFQKGDIAEGYSVSREKKESFPLTVTSAQKNPTAFYLCASSIAAGPYEQYFGPGTRLTVT.

The chain is built from TRBV20-1 and TRBJ2-6; 9 nucleotides match TRBD1. CDR1 DFQATT and CDR2 SNEGSKA come from the germline V gene (reference sequence). Trimming took 2 bases from V and 1 from J; bases not matched to a gene: 12. The CDR3 length is 19 residues. The CDR3 loop is CSARSLTGGARSGANVLTF. The CDR3 DNA reads as TGCAGTGCTAGATCTTTAACAGGGGGCGCGAGGTCTGGGGCCAACGTCCTGACTTTC.

Many counts were recorded for this clonotype. The chain joins TRBV20-1 to TRBJ1-6, with D unclear. Germline V CDR1 and CDR2: DFQATT, SNEGSKA (reference sequence). The CDR3 contains 15 residues. The V end was cut by 2 bases, the J end by 0 bases, with 8 bases between. CDR3 DNA: TGCAGTGCTAGATCGCACAGCTCCTATAATTCACCCCTCCACTTT. This translates into CSARSHSSYNSPLHF.

The DNA of the CDR3 is TGCGCCAGCAGCTTGTCCGGGACAGTACAGGATGAGCAGTTCTTC. Translating gives CASSLSGTVQDEQFF. This rearrangement joins TRBV5-1 to TRBJ2-1; 7 bases fit TRBD1. The germline V gene encodes CDR1 SGHRS and CDR2 YFSETQ. Trimming at V came to 1 base and at J to 8 bases, leaving 9 bases not matched to a gene. There are 15 residues in the CDR3.

In its sample, this clonotype was seen many times. J is TRBJ1-4 and V is TRBV20-1; possible D gene TRBD1, 6 bases. The V and J ends lost 0 bases and 8 bases respectively, with 13 bases between them. The CDR3 spans 14 residues. Germline V gene data show CDR1 as DFQATT and CDR2 as SNEGSKA (reference sequence). The CDR3 DNA is TGCAGTGCTAGAGATTGGGGGCGCGTAGAAAAACTGTTTTTT. Protein sequence: CSARDWGRVEKLFF.

This clonotype was seen more than once but under ten times. Written as DNA, the CDR3 is TGTGCCAGCAGAATGGGACAGGGGACAGATACGCAGTATTTT. It encodes CASRMGQGTDTQYF. The V call is TRBV11-2, the J call TRBJ2-3; 10 nucleotides match TRBD1. Germline V gene lookup returns CDR1 SGHAT and CDR2 FQNNGV. CDR3 size: 14 residues. V lost 6 bases, J lost 3 bases, and 3 bases stayed unmatched.

This clonotype was picked up many times. This chain uses TRBV20-1 with TRBJ1-2; D is undetermined. Looked up from germline, CDR1 is DFQATT and CDR2 is SNEGSKA (reference sequence). This CDR3 spans 13 amino acids. V was trimmed by 3 bases and J by 3 bases, leaving 11 bases between them. CDR3 nucleotides: TGCAGTGCTAGTCTCGGGGTTGACTATGGCTACACCTTC. It yields the protein CSASLGVDYGYTF.

This clonotype was detected only a few times. The V and J genes are TRBV29-1 and TRBJ2-2, with D perhaps assigned TRBD1 or TRBD2 (5 bases each). The ends were cut back, 6 bases at V and 7 bases at J, with 15 bases in the middle. The V gene's germline CDR1 is SQVTM and CDR2 ANQGSEA. The CDR3 runs 13 residues. CDR3 bases: TGCAGCGTGCCGGGACCCTCGGTCGGGGAGCTGTTTTTT. The encoded protein is CSVPGPSVGELFF.

This clonotype was seen many times. The rearrangement joins TRBV29-1 to TRBJ2-6, with D perhaps matching TRBD1 (5 bases). The germline V and J ends were trimmed by 6 bases and 2 bases, with 8 bases remaining between them. CDR3 size: 13 residues. Per germline, CDR1 SQVTM and CDR2 ANQGSEA. The DNA for the CDR3 is TGCAGCGTCCAGGGTGCTGGGGCCAACGTCCTGACTTTC. Its translation is CSVQGAGANVLTF. Drawing the rest from reference TRBV29-1 and TRBJ2-6, the complete variable domain is SAVISQKPSRDICQRGTSLTIQCQVDSQVTMMFWYRQQPGQSLTLIATANQGSEATYESGFVIDKFPISRPNLTFSTLTVSNMSPEDSSIYLCSVQGAGANVLTFGAGSRLTVL.

The sample holds a few counts of this clonotype. The V call is TRBV27, the J call TRBJ1-6; D possibly corresponds to TRBD1 (6 bases). This CDR3 contains 17 residues. V was trimmed by 6 bases and J by 0 bases, leaving 15 bases between them. Germline V lookup: CDR1 MNHEY, CDR2 SMNVEV (reference sequence). CDR3 loop: CASRKWTASSYNSPLHF. CDR3 nucleotide sequence: TGTGCCAGCAGGAAATGGACAGCGAGCTCCTATAATTCACCCCTCCACTTT.

Many counts were recorded for this clonotype. The J gene is TRBJ1-5, the V gene TRBV29-1; D gene uncertain. V lost 6 bases, J lost 0 bases, and 12 bases lay in between. Germline loops: CDR1 SQVTM, CDR2 ANQGSEA. This CDR3 has 14 residues. CDR3 DNA: TGCAGCGTCTCCGACCCGAATAGCAATCAGCCCCAGCATTTT. Encoded protein: CSVSDPNSNQPQHF.